This entry lists 25 T cell receptor beta chains sequenced from one sample in a study of blood T cell repertoires in COVID-19. Here immunoSEQ multiplex PCR was the method, and the copy in TCRdb shows in-frame clones only, minus some. This table holds 85,000 to 120,000 clones, 75% to 90% found once. Sequencing was done on a sample of peripheral blood. The receptors were gathered from a human donor in a cohort sampled during active COVID-19.

This rearrangement joins TRBV6-2 or TRBV6-3 to TRBJ2-3; TRBD2 aligns across 8 bases. Germline V gene data show CDR1 as MNHEY and CDR2 as SVGEGT. The CDR3 is 16 amino acids. The junction had 12 bases not matched to a gene; V was cut back by 2 bases and J by 8 bases. The CDR3 bases are TGTGCCAGCAGTTACCTTGGAATAGCGGGACGTGGTACGCAGTATTTT. Translated: CASSYLGIAGRGTQYF.

With regard to this clone: Other DNA sequences in the sample encode the same CDR3. V usage is TRBV5-1 and J usage is TRBJ1-2, with 7 bases that match TRBD1. Germline lookup yields CDR1 SGHRS and CDR2 YFSETQ. The CDR3 has 14 amino acids. V lost 5 bases, J lost 0 bases, and 4 bases stayed unmatched. In DNA, the CDR3 is TGCGCCAGCAGTCGGGACAGAACTAACTATGGCTACACCTTC. Residues: CASSRDRTNYGYTF.

Of note for this clone: The germline gene is not matched at one end of the junction; a read error may be the cause. This chain connects TRBV19 to TRBJ2-3, with D perhaps TRBD2 (6 bases). CDR1 and CDR2 (germline): LNHDA, SQIVND (reference sequence). This CDR3 is 15 amino acids long. The CDR3 nucleotides are TGTGCTAGTAGGACCCCCGGGACTAGCACAGATACGCAGTATTTT. Translated: CASRTPGTSTDTQYF. Based on the CDR3 plus reference TRBV19 and TRBJ2-3, the full variable domain is DGGITQSPKYLFRKEGQNVTLSCEQNLNHDAMYWYRQDPGQGLRLIYYSQIVNDFQKGDIAEGYSVSREKKESFPLTVTSAQKNPTAFYLCASRTPGTSTDTQYFGPGTRLTVL.

The rearrangement uses TRBV21-1 and TRBJ1-2; TRBD1 is the table's D call and was not checked against the DNA. TRBV21-1 is deemed a pseudogene. This CDR3 has 14 residues. In DNA form, the CDR3 reads TGTGCCAGCGCTATGTCTCCAGGGGGCTACGGCTACACCTTC. It specifies CASAMSPGGYGYTF.

The chain uses TRBV2 and TRBJ2-7; tentatively, D is TRBD1 (8 bases). The V gene lost 8 bases and the J gene lost 5 bases, with 16 bases spanning the gap. Per germline, CDR1 SNHLY and CDR2 FYNNEI. This CDR3 is 13 amino acids long. The CDR3 region has the DNA TGTGCCAGCGGACGGACAGGGAGGGACGAGCAGTACTTC. Translation: CASGRTGRDEQYF.

CDR3 residues: CASSVSPQPQHF. CDR3 nucleotides: TGTGCCAGCAGTGTTTCTCCCCAGCCCCAGCATTTT. The chain joins TRBV6-2 or TRBV6-3 to TRBJ1-5; no clear D. Germline V gene data show CDR1 as MNHEY and CDR2 as SVGEGT. The CDR3 loop spans 12 amino acids. The germline V and J ends were trimmed by 5 bases and 7 bases, with 9 bases remaining between them.

The V and J genes are TRBV15 and TRBJ1-6; 8 nucleotides agree with TRBD1. V dropped 2 bases and J dropped 8; count of bases not matched to a gene: 5. This CDR3 region has 15 residues. Germline values: CDR1 LNHNV, CDR2 YYDKDF (reference sequence). For the CDR3, the DNA is TGTGCCACCAGCAGACCGGACAGGGACTATTCACCCCTCCACTTT. It translates to CATSRPDRDYSPLHF.

V is TRBV9 and J is TRBJ2-3, with 12 bases lining up with TRBD2. The CDR3 totals 19 residues. Germline CDR1 is SGDLS and CDR2 is YYNGEE. Trimming removed 4 bases from V and 2 bases from J; junction bases left unmatched: 14. The CDR3 DNA reads as TGTGCCAGCAGCCCAGGACTAGCGGGAATAGGGTCTTACACAGATACGCAGTATTTT. This translates into CASSPGLAGIGSYTDTQYF.

The rearrangement uses TRBV3-1 (or the pseudogene TRBV3-2) and TRBJ1-4; D is undetermined. In germline, CDR1 is LGHDT, CDR2 YNNKEL (reference sequence). Trimming stripped 2 bases from V and 5 bases from J, with 15 bases between. CDR3 size: 16 residues. The CDR3, as DNA: TGTGCCAGCAGCCAACGCTCGGGGAAAACAAATGAAAAACTGTTTTTT. It encodes CASSQRSGKTNEKLFF.

The chain carries TRBV4-3 and TRBJ2-1; D not certain. Trimming took 0 bases from V and 0 from J, leaving 15 bases between them. The CDR3 spans 18 residues. In germline, CDR1 is LGHNA, CDR2 YSLEER. The CDR3 reads CASSQDYLVQTSYNEQFF. The CDR3 nucleotides read TGCGCCAGCAGCCAAGATTACCTAGTTCAAACCTCCTACAATGAGCAGTTCTTC.

The chain employs TRBV5-1 and TRBJ1-1; maybe TRBD1 (5 bases). Germline V gene lookup returns CDR1 SGHRS and CDR2 YFSETQ. CDR3 length: 14 residues. The V gene lost 4 bases and the J gene lost 8 bases, with 18 bases spanning the gap. CDR3 sequence (DNA): TGCGCCAGCAGCCCTCTCACAGGAGCCCAGGAAGCTTTCTTT. It encodes CASSPLTGAQEAFF. The whole variable domain, filled in from reference TRBV5-1 and TRBJ1-1, reads KAGVTQTPRYLIKTRGQQVTLSCSPISGHRSVSWYQQTPGQGLQFLFEYFSETQRNKGNFPGRFSGRQFSNSRSEMNVSTLELGDSALYLCASSPLTGAQEAFFGQGTRLTVV.

The CDR3 spells CASSPTSGAIEQFF. The DNA for the CDR3 is TGTGCCAGCAGCCCGACTAGCGGGGCTATTGAGCAGTTCTTC. The V and J genes are TRBV7-3 and TRBJ2-1, with 11 bases that match TRBD2. V gave up 5 bases and J gave up 9 bases; unmatched junction bases: 6. Germline CDR1 SGHTA, CDR2 FQGTGA. The CDR3 contains 14 residues.

The rearrangement uses TRBV18 and TRBJ2-7; the match to TRBD1 covers 7 bases. Germline CDR1 reads KGHSH; CDR2 reads LQKENI. The trim removed 3 bases at V and 2 bases at J, leaving 7 bases unmatched. This CDR3 has 15 amino acids. The CDR3 nucleotides are TGTGCCAGCTCACCCCGGGGACAGCACACCTACGAGCAGTACTTC. Its translation: CASSPRGQHTYEQYF.

This CDR3 is CASSPNGGANEKLFF. The DNA for the CDR3 is TGTGCCAGCAGCCCAAACGGGGGGGCTAATGAAAAACTGTTTTTT. The rearrangement joins TRBV7-3 to TRBJ1-4; possibly TRBD1 for D (5 bases). CDR1 is SGHTA and CDR2 is FQGTGA in the germline V gene. The CDR3 has 15 residues. The V and J ends lost 5 bases and 3 bases respectively, with 13 bases between them.

This sequence joins TRBV6-2 or TRBV6-3 and TRBJ1-1, with unresolved D. V lost 0 bases and J 1 base, leaving 3 bases between the germline ends. CDR1 MNHEY and CDR2 SVGEGT come from the germline V gene. This CDR3 is built from 13 residues. CDR3: CASSYSQNTEAFF. CDR3 nucleotides: TGTGCCAGCAGTTACTCACAGAACACTGAAGCTTTCTTT.

V gene TRBV6-5 combines with J gene TRBJ2-7; D is possibly TRBD2 (5 bases). V dropped 0 bases and J dropped 2 bases, with 11 bases sitting between them. This CDR3 has 15 amino acids. CDR1 is MNHEY and CDR2 is SVGAGI in the germline V gene. The CDR3 loop is CASSYSGGPTYEQYF. The CDR3 DNA reads as TGTGCCAGCAGTTACTCAGGAGGACCTACCTACGAGCAGTACTTC.

J is TRBJ2-7 and V is TRBV18; D is perhaps TRBD1 (6 bases). The CDR3 totals 15 residues. V shed 6 bases and J shed 6 bases, with 21 bases lying between them. The germline gives CDR1 KGHSH, CDR2 LQKENI. The DNA of the CDR3 is TGTGCCAGCTCGCCCTCTACAGGGTCTACGGGCGAGCAGTACTTC. This gives the protein CASSPSTGSTGEQYF.

J is TRBJ1-1 and V is TRBV7-3; 8 bases are shared with TRBD1. Looked up from germline, CDR1 is SGHTA and CDR2 is FQGTGA. This CDR3 is 15 amino acids long. After removal of 5 bases from V and 5 bases from J, the junction contained 10 bases not matched to a gene. For the CDR3, the DNA is TGTGCCAGCAGCCCCCAAGGACAGGGTGGGACTGAAGCTTTCTTT. Its protein product is CASSPQGQGGTEAFF.

This clone was seen once. The chain recombines TRBV28 with TRBJ2-7; 11 nucleotides match TRBD2. The CDR3 runs to 15 residues. V shed 4 bases and J 7 bases; nucleotides not matched to a gene: 9. Germline CDR1 reads MDHEN; CDR2 reads SYDVKM. The CDR3 reads CASSSPSGGSEEQYF. In nucleotides, the CDR3 is TGTGCCAGCAGTTCTCCTAGCGGGGGGTCCGAAGAGCAGTACTTC.

This chain connects TRBV18 to TRBJ2-5, with a tentative D call TRBD1 (5 bases). The V gene's germline CDR1 is KGHSH and CDR2 LQKENI. The V end was cut by 6 bases, the J end by 2 bases, with 10 bases between. CDR3 length: 13 residues. The CDR3 is CASSRQIQETQYF. The CDR3 region has the DNA TGTGCCAGCTCCCGACAGATTCAAGAGACCCAGTACTTC.

The chain couples TRBV2 to TRBJ1-4; 9 bases match TRBD1. CDR1 is SNHLY, CDR2 FYNNEI, per germline. V shed 5 bases and J 0 bases; nucleotides not matched to a gene: 13. CDR3 length: 19 residues. As DNA, the CDR3 is TGTGCCAGCAGTATGTGGGACAGGGTATCGACCGCAACTAATGAAAAACTGTTTTTT. It specifies CASSMWDRVSTATNEKLFF.

The J gene is TRBJ2-3, the V gene TRBV5-4; 8 positions agree with TRBD2. The germline V gene has CDR1 SGHNT and CDR2 YYREEE (reference sequence). The CDR3 runs to 17 residues. V was clipped by 0 bases and J by 3 bases; unmatched bases: 9. In DNA, the CDR3 is TGTGCCAGCAGCTTGGCTCGTGCGGGGGGCTTAACAGATACGCAGTATTTT. Translated: CASSLARAGGLTDTQYF.

The rearrangement links TRBV7-6 to TRBJ2-6; TRBD1 might be the D (6 bases). V lost 5 bases and J 0 bases, leaving 20 bases between the germline ends. The CDR3 loop spans 19 amino acids. Germline CDR1 reads SGHVS; CDR2 reads FNYEAQ. The CDR3 region is CASSPQEGVPLSGANVLTF. Here the CDR3 DNA reads TGTGCCAGCAGCCCCCAAGAGGGGGTCCCACTCTCTGGGGCCAACGTCCTGACTTTC.

The J gene is TRBJ2-7, the V gene TRBV7-8; tentatively, D is TRBD1 (5 bases). From germline, CDR1 is SGHVS and CDR2 FQNEAQ. The CDR3 is made up of 13 amino acids. Deletions cut 5 bases from V and 3 bases from J, with 11 bases between. CDR3 sequence: CASSPTEHYEQYF. The DNA of the CDR3 is TGTGCCAGCAGCCCGACAGAACACTACGAGCAGTACTTC.

This clone showed up just once. The chain recombines TRBV7-7 with TRBJ2-6; possible D gene TRBD1, 6 bases. CDR1 is SSHAT, CDR2 FNYEAQ, per germline (reference sequence). This CDR3 has 19 amino acids. V gave up 5 bases and J gave up 0 bases, with 20 bases separating them. CDR3 protein: CASSPSLGQGSSGANVLTF. The CDR3 DNA sequence: TGTGCCAGCAGCCCTAGCCTGGGGCAGGGGAGCTCTGGGGCCAACGTCCTGACTTTC.